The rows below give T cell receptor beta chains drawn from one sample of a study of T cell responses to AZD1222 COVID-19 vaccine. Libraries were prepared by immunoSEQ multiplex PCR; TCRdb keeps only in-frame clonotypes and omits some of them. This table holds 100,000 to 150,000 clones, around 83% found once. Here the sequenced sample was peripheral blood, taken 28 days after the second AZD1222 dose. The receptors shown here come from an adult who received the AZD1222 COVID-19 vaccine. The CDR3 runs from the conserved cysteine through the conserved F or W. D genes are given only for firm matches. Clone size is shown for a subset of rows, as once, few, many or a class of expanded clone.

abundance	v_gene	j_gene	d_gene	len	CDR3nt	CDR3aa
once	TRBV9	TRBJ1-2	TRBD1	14	TGTGCCAGCAGCGTATTAGGGACAGGGTTCGGCTACACCTTC	CASSVLGTGFGYTF
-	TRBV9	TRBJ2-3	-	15	TGTGCCAGCAGCGACCGAGGGACTAGCACAGATACGCAGTATTTT	CASSDRGTSTDTQYF
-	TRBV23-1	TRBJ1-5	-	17	TGCGCCAGCAGTCAATCTGGAGGGGCGCTTGGAAATCAGCCCCAGCATTTT	CASSQSGGALGNQPQHF
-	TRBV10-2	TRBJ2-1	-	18	TGCGCCAGCAGCGACCCTCGCGGGCGGGGGACACCCCCATTTGAGCAGTTCTTC	CASSDPRGRGTPPFEQFF
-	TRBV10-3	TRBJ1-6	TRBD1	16	TGTGCCATCAGTTCTCGACAGGGTGTCGATAATTCACCCCTCCACTTT	CAISSRQGVDNSPLHF
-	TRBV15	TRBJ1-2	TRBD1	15	TGTGCCACCAGCTCTCCGGGACAGGAGACGAGGGGCTACACCTTC	CATSSPGQETRGYTF
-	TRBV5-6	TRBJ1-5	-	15	TGTGCCAGCAGCTTGAGAGGCTCCGTAAGTCAGCCCCAGCATTTT	CASSLRGSVSQPQHF
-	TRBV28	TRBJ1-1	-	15	TGTGCCAGCAGTCCCCGCTTGGGGGGTAACACTGAAGCTTTCTTT	CASSPRLGGNTEAFF
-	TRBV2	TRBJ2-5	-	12	TGTGCCAGCAGTGAAGGGCCGGGGGCCCAGTACTTC	CASSEGPGAQYF
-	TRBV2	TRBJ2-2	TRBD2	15	TGTGCCAGCAGAAAGGGGACTAGCGGTACCGGGGAGCTGTTTTTT	CASRKGTSGTGELFF
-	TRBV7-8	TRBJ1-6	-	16	TGTGCCAGCAGCTTTCAGGCCTACTCCTATAATTCACCCCTCCACTTT	CASSFQAYSYNSPLHF
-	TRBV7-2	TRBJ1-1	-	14	TGTGCCAGCAGCTTGTTCTCCCTGAACACTGAAGCTTTCTTT	CASSLFSLNTEAFF
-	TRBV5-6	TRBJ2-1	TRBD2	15	TGTGCCAGCAGCTGGGCGGGGGGAGAGGCGGATGAGCAGTTCTTC	CASSWAGGEADEQFF
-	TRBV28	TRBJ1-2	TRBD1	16	TGTGCCAGCAGCACTTACCCGACAGGGGGTGGCTATGGCTACACCTTC	CASSTYPTGGGYGYTF
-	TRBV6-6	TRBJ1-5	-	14	TGTGCCAGCAGTTGGCAGGGGCAGGGTCAGCCCCAGCATTTT	CASSWQGQGQPQHF
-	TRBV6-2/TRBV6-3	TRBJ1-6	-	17	TGTGCCAGCAGTTACTCAATCTTCAGCTCCTATAATTCACCCCTCCACTTT	CASSYSIFSSYNSPLHF
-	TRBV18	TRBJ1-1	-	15	TGTGCCAGCTCACTCACAGGTAACCTGAACACTGAAGCTTTCTTT	CASSLTGNLNTEAFF
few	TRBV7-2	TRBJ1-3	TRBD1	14	TGTGCCAGCAGCCCTGACAGGGTTTTAAACACCATATATTTT	CASSPDRVLNTIYF
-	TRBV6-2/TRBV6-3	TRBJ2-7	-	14	TGTGCCAGCAGTTATCTTCGGTATGACTACGAGCAGTACTTC	CASSYLRYDYEQYF
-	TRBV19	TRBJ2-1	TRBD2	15	TGTGCCAGTAGGGGCAAACTAGCGGGGGACAATGAGCAGTTCTTC	CASRGKLAGDNEQFF
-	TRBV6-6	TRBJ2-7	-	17	TGTGCCAGCAGTCGTACAATAAGTCGGGTGAACTCCTACGAGCAGTACTTC	CASSRTISRVNSYEQYF
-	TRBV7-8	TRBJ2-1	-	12	TGTGCCAGCAGCTTAGAACTGAGGGAGCAGTTCTTC	CASSLELREQFF
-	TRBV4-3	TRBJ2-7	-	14	TGCGCCAGCAGCCAAGGGTATGGGGCCTACGAGCAGTACTTC	CASSQGYGAYEQYF
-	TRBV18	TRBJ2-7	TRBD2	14	TGTGCCAGCCGACTAGCGGGGAGTAGCTACGAGCAGTACTTC	CASRLAGSSYEQYF
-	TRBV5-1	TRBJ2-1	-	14	TGCGCCAGCAGCTTGGACAGGTCAAACAATGAGCAGTTCTTC	CASSLDRSNNEQFF
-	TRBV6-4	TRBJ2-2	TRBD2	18	TGTGCCAGCAGCCCTCTCCCCGGAGCGGGGTCTTACACCGGGGAGCTGTTTTTT	CASSPLPGAGSYTGELFF
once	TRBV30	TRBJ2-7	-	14	TGTGCCTGGAGTAAAGATTCGAACAGGGTAGAGCAGTACTTC	CAWSKDSNRVEQYF
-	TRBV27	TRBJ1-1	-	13	TGTGCCAGCAGTTACAAACAGGGCTTGTTCGCTTTCTTT	CASSYKQGLFAFF
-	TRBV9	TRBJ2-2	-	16	TGTGCCAGCAGCGTTTCGACAGGCACGAACACCGGGGAGCTGTTTTTT	CASSVSTGTNTGELFF
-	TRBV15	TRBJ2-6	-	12	TGTGCCACCGAGGATGGGGCCAACGTCCTGACTTTC	CATEDGANVLTF
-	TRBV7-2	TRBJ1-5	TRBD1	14	TGTGCCAGCAGCTCAGGGACAGGTCCTCAGCCCCAGCATTTT	CASSSGTGPQPQHF
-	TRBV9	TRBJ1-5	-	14	TGTGCCAGCAGCACAGGGTTCAGCAATCAGCCCCAGCATTTT	CASSTGFSNQPQHF
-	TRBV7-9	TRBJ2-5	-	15	TGTGCCAGCAGTTCAAACGCCGGAGCCCGAGAGACCCAGTACTTC	CASSSNAGARETQYF
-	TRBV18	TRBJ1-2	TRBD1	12	TGTGCCAGCTCACCCAGGGGGATTGGCTACACCTTC	CASSPRGIGYTF
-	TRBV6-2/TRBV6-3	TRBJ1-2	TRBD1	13	TGTGCCAGCAGCCCGGACAGGGCACGCGGCTACACCTTC	CASSPDRARGYTF
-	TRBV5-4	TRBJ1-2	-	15	TGTGCCAGCAGCCCCCTCGGGTCTCTAGACTATGGCTACACCTTC	CASSPLGSLDYGYTF
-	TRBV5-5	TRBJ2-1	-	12	TGTGCCAGCAGCTCGAATCTGGGTGAGCAGTTCTTC	CASSSNLGEQFF
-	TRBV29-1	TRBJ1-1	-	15	TGCAGCGTTGAAGTCCTTGGACCGTCGAACACTGAAGCTTTCTTT	CSVEVLGPSNTEAFF
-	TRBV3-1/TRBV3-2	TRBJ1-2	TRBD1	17	TGTGCCAGCAGCCACTGGGACAGGGGAAAAGAAAACTATGGCTACACCTTC	CASSHWDRGKENYGYTF
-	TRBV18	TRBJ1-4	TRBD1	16	TGTGCCAGCTCACCCTCGGGACAGCTTACTAATGAAAAACTGTTTTTT	CASSPSGQLTNEKLFF
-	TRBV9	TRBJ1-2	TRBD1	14	TGTGCCAGCAGCGACGACAGGGGTGGCTATGGCTACACCTTC	CASSDDRGGYGYTF
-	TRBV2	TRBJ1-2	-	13	TGTGCCAGCAGATTGGGCAGAAACTATGGCTACACCTTC	CASRLGRNYGYTF
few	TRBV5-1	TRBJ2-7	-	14	TGCGCCAGCAGTATCACCGGAGGAACCTACGAGCAGTACTTC	CASSITGGTYEQYF
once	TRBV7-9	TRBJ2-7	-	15	TGTGCCAGCAGCTTAGCTCTGCCAGGACCGTCCGAGCAGTACTTC	CASSLALPGPSEQYF
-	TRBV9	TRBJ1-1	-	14	TGTGCCAGCAGCGTAGGACAGCTTAACACTGAAGCTTTCTTT	CASSVGQLNTEAFF
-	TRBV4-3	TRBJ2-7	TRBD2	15	TGCGCCAGCAGCCAAGTACTCGGGGGGGTCTACGAGCAGTACTTC	CASSQVLGGVYEQYF
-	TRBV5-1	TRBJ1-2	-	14	TGCGCCAGCAGACGGGACAACTCTAACTATGGCTACACCTTC	CASRRDNSNYGYTF
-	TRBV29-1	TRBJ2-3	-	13	TGCAGCGTTGATTGGGGCGCAAAAGATACGCAGTATTTT	CSVDWGAKDTQYF
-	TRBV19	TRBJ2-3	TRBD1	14	TGTGCCAGTACCACGGGACAGGGCACAGATACGCAGTATTTT	CASTTGQGTDTQYF
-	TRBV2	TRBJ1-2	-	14	TGTGCCAGCTTGTGGGCAGAAAGTTGGTATGGCTACACCTTC	CASLWAESWYGYTF
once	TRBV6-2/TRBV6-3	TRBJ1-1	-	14	TGTGCCAGCAGTTACCTAGCAGGGGTGACTGAAGCTTTCTTT	CASSYLAGVTEAFF
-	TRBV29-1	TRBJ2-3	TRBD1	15	TGCAGCGTACCGGGACAGGGGACGGGGACAGATACGCAGTATTTT	CSVPGQGTGTDTQYF
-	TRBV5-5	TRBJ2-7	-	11	TGTGCCAGCAGCCCAATGGGGGAGCAGTACTTC	CASSPMGEQYF
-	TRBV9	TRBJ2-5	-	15	TGTGCCAGCAGCGTCGGGCCTGCGAGAGGAGAGACCCAGTACTTC	CASSVGPARGETQYF
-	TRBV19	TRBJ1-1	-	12	TGTGCCAGTAGCAGATTCAACACTGAAGCTTTCTTT	CASSRFNTEAFF
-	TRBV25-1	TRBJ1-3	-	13	TGTGCCAGCAGTGAAAATAAGGGAAACACCATATATTTT	CASSENKGNTIYF
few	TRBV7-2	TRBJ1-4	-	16	TGTGCCAGCAGCTTATCCCCTCAGGGATCACGGGAAAAACTGTTTTTT	CASSLSPQGSREKLFF
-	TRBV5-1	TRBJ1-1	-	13	TGCGCCAGCAGCGGGGACATGGGGACTGAAGCTTTCTTT	CASSGDMGTEAFF